Included here is one TCR beta chain sequence, with context. Its antigen is undetermined. This record belongs to a study of blood T cells in healthy people across ages. For the study at large: Through template switching, about one barcoded beta molecule was captured per two T cells, as measured in model experiments. Study-wide results and limits: Diversity estimates from one million T cells were considered underestimates. Higher diversity and more naive CD4+ cells were features of long-lived donors, compared to aged donors.

Through a sample-barcoded 5' primer and a J-beta primer mix, a second PCR was run for roughly 7 to 11 cycles. Each TCR beta cDNA got a 12-nucleotide random molecular identifier. From the 5' RACE reads, TCRdb called clonotypes with MiXCR, one entry per CDR3 protein. Here the sample spans about a million distinct CDR3 sequences, approximately 38% being singletons. Germline lookup yields CDR1 DFQATT and CDR2 SNEGSKA (reference sequence). CDR3 size: 15 residues. The ends lost 2 bases at V and 1 base at J; junction bases unmatched: 6. Sequenced sample: blood. This TCR came from a man aged 18 to 30 in good health. The rearrangement links TRBV20-1 to TRBJ2-3; TRBD1 matches 7 bases. The CDR3 reads CSARKGQRRTDTQYF. CDR3 DNA sequence: TGCAGTGCTAGAAAGGGACAGCGACGCACAGATACGCAGTATTTT.